These T cell receptor beta chains were read from a single sample in a study of regulatory and conventional T cells in breast cancer. Each CDR3 protein gets one entry after TCRdb re-called the PCR reads with MiXCR. The sample has over 15,000 distinct CDR3 sequences, 32% seen once; the top ten hold 1.5% to 2%. The material sequenced was conventional T cells from blood. The receptors originated from a female donor in good health. Each CDR3 is given with its conserved first and last residue. A D gene is named only where the DNA matches it firmly. Expanded clones get a size class; other rows say once, few or many, or leave the size out.

.	TRBV9	TRBJ2-7	.	CASSPVAGSSYEQYF	TGTGCCAGCAGCCCAGTGGCAGGGAGCTCCTACGAGCAGTACTTC
TRBD2	TRBV12-3/TRBV12-4	TRBJ2-7	once	CASSSLLSGSFWYEQYF	TGTGCCAGCAGTTCTTTATTGAGCGGGAGTTTCTGGTACGAGCAGTACTTC
.	TRBV29-1	TRBJ2-1	medium-sized	CSVGSGNEQFF	TGCAGCGTGGGGTCGGGCAATGAGCAGTTCTTC
.	TRBV6-5	TRBJ2-3	.	CASMGSADRTDTQYF	TGTGCCAGCATGGGTTCAGCGGACCGCACAGATACGCAGTATTTT
TRBD1	TRBV7-9	TRBJ1-1	.	CASSGASGGDYTGAFF	TGTGCCAGCAGCGGGGCCTCAGGGGGCGACTACACTGGAGCTTTCTTT
.	TRBV5-8	TRBJ1-2	once	CASSLGGAGADGYTF	TGTGCCAGCAGCTTGGGTGGGGCGGGGGCTGATGGCTACACCTTC
.	TRBV6-1	TRBJ2-3	.	CASSVQGGGADTQYF	TGTGCCAGCAGTGTCCAGGGTGGTGGAGCAGATACGCAGTATTTT
TRBD2	TRBV12-3/TRBV12-4	TRBJ2-5	.	CASSLSGSGETQYF	TGTGCCAGCAGTCTTAGCGGGAGCGGAGAGACCCAGTACTTC
TRBD2	TRBV7-8	TRBJ2-7	.	CASSPAGGTAETYEQYF	TGTGCCAGCAGCCCTGCGGGGGGGACAGCGGAAACCTACGAGCAGTACTTC
.	TRBV7-9	TRBJ2-2	few	CASRRGLGEGAGELFF	TGTGCCAGCCGGCGGGGCCTGGGAGAAGGAGCCGGGGAGCTGTTTTTT
TRBD1	TRBV6-5	TRBJ1-1	once	CASQDRDRNTEAFF	TGTGCCAGCCAGGACAGGGACCGGAACACTGAAGCTTTCTTT
.	TRBV7-2	TRBJ2-7	.	CASSLLGYEQYF	TGTGCCAGCAGCTTATTGGGCTACGAGCAGTACTTC
.	TRBV6-4	TRBJ2-1	.	CASSPEAGSYNEQFF	TGTGCCAGCAGCCCCGAGGCAGGGTCGTACAATGAGCAGTTCTTC
TRBD1	TRBV7-2	TRBJ2-3	medium-sized	CASSAAGTAFTDTQYF	TGTGCCAGCAGCGCAGCCGGGACAGCCTTCACAGATACGCAGTATTTT
.	TRBV2	TRBJ1-1	.	CASTVMGPPGAFF	TGTGCCAGCACCGTAATGGGACCCCCGGGAGCTTTCTTT
TRBD1	TRBV5-1	TRBJ2-7	.	CASRNPLQGTEPYEQCF	TGCGCCAGCAGGAACCCGTTACAGGGGACCGAGCCTTACGAGCAGTGCTTC
.	TRBV2	TRBJ1-1	.	CASSDSGSLNTEAFF	TGTGCCAGCAGTGACTCGGGCAGTTTGAACACTGAAGCTTTCTTT
.	TRBV4-2	TRBJ1-6	medium-sized	CASSLGRQTDSPLHF	TGTGCCAGCAGCCTTGGCCGACAGACCGATTCACCCCTCCACTTT
.	TRBV4-2	TRBJ2-1	.	CASSQDLLREQFF	TGTGCCAGCAGCCAAGACCTTCTGCGGGAGCAGTTCTTC
.	TRBV29-1	TRBJ2-6	.	CSVGYSGAIVLTF	TGCAGTGTTGGATATTCTGGGGCCATCGTCCTGACTTTC
TRBD1	TRBV12-3/TRBV12-4	TRBJ1-2	.	CTSSLGAGGNYGYTF	TGTACCAGCAGTTTAGGGGCAGGGGGCAACTATGGCTACACCTTC
TRBD2	TRBV29-1	TRBJ2-5	.	CSVEDQGRLAGGGTQYF	TGCAGCGTTGAAGATCAAGGACGACTGGCGGGAGGCGGGACCCAGTACTTC
.	TRBV7-2	TRBJ1-1	.	CASSLRQGGLMNTEAFF	TGTGCCAGCAGCTTAAGGCAGGGAGGCCTAATGAACACTGAAGCTTTCTTT
TRBD2	TRBV12-3/TRBV12-4	TRBJ2-1	few	CASSGRRTSYNEQFF	TGTGCTAGTAGCGGGAGGAGAACCTCCTACAATGAGCAGTTCTTC
TRBD1	TRBV5-1	TRBJ1-1	many	CASSQQGAGTEAFF	TGCGCCAGCAGTCAACAGGGGGCTGGCACTGAAGCTTTCTTT
.	TRBV6-1	TRBJ1-6	.	CASSEVRQAEGSYNSPLHF	TGTGCCAGCAGTGAGGTTAGACAGGCGGAGGGCTCCTATAATTCACCCCTCCACTTT
TRBD1	TRBV7-2	TRBJ1-5	few	CASSAKGQGGNQPQHF	TGTGCCAGCAGCGCCAAGGGACAGGGGGGAAATCAGCCCCAGCATTTT
.	TRBV7-2	TRBJ1-5	many	CASSTLGGSQHF	TGTGCCAGCAGCACTCTCGGCGGGTCCCAGCATTTT
.	TRBV7-2	TRBJ2-1	.	CASSLALVGNEQFF	TGTGCCAGCAGCTTAGCGCTAGTCGGCAATGAGCAGTTCTTC
.	TRBV7-2	TRBJ1-2	medium-sized	CASSLGASYGYTF	TGTGCCAGCAGCTTAGGAGCCAGCTATGGCTACACCTTC
.	TRBV12-3/TRBV12-4	TRBJ1-2	few	CASSLVGQGPYRYTF	TGTGCCAGCAGTTTAGTTGGGCAGGGCCCGTACCGCTACACCTTC
.	TRBV7-2	TRBJ2-5	few	CASSLESKRKTQYF	TGTGCCAGCAGCTTAGAATCGAAGCGAAAGACCCAGTACTTC
.	TRBV2	TRBJ2-1	.	CASSMEGARLPNEQFF	TGTGCCAGCAGTATGGAGGGGGCCCGTCTTCCTAATGAGCAGTTCTTC
TRBD2	TRBV7-2	TRBJ2-1	.	CASSLGTSEQFF	TGTGCCAGCAGCTTGGGGACTAGTGAGCAGTTCTTC